This entry lists 24 T cell receptor beta chains sequenced from one sample in a study of blood T cells in healthy people across ages. Through a sample-barcoded 5' primer and a J-beta primer mix, a second PCR was run for about 6 to 11 cycles. MiXCR, applied by TCRdb to the 5' RACE reads, yields one record per CDR3 protein. The sample lists roughly 1,000,000 distinct CDR3 sequences; around 27% were seen once. A further study also used this sample, focusing on T cells of mothers and their children.

The specimen sequenced was blood. The receptors were sampled from a girl aged 2 to 9 in good health.

This clonotype was seen a few times. The chain has TRBV12-3 or TRBV12-4 and TRBJ1-1; no clear D gene. V lost 2 bases and J 7 bases, leaving 14 bases between the germline ends. This CDR3 comprises 14 residues. CDR3 loop: CASSLLPPGGEAFF. CDR3 in DNA: TGTGCCAGCAGTTTATTACCACCCGGCGGTGAAGCTTTCTTT.

This clonotype was observed a few times. The V and J genes are TRBV29-1 and TRBJ2-7, with D hard to call. Between the trimmed V and J ends, which lost 8 bases and 2 bases, there was a span of 13 bases. The germline V gene encodes CDR1 SQVTM and CDR2 ANQGSEA. The CDR3 loop spans 12 amino acids. CDR3 in DNA: TGCAGCACGACGACCCACGCCTACGAGCAGTACTTC. Residues: CSTTTHAYEQYF.

This clonotype was seen a few times. The V and J genes are TRBV28 and TRBJ2-7; perhaps TRBD1 as D (6 bases). This CDR3 region has 13 residues. Trimming removed 8 bases at V and 0 bases at J, with 11 bases between. Germline CDR1 is MDHEN and CDR2 is SYDVKM. The CDR3, as DNA: TGTGCCAGCGTGGACAGTTACTCCTACGAGCAGTACTTC. Translated: CASVDSYSYEQYF.

V and J are TRBV5-1 and TRBJ2-5; the match to TRBD2 covers 7 bases. CDR1 is SGHRS and CDR2 is YFSETQ in the germline V gene. This CDR3 region has 17 residues. Trimming cost V 2 bases and J 4 bases; bases outside gene matches: 14. In nucleotides, the CDR3 is TGCGCCAGCAGCTTTACACCTATGGGAGGGATTATAGAGACCCAGTACTTC. Its translation is CASSFTPMGGIIETQYF.

This chain joins TRBV7-9 and TRBJ2-3; perhaps TRBD1 as D (5 bases). The CDR3 has 15 residues. V was cut by 8 bases and J by 2 bases, with 17 bases left in between. Germline lookup yields CDR1 SEHNR and CDR2 FQNEAQ (reference sequence). CDR3 in amino acids: CASPLGETDTDTQYF. The DNA for the CDR3 is TGTGCCAGCCCCCTCGGAGAGACAGACACAGATACGCAGTATTTT.

This clonotype showed up just a few times. This chain joins TRBV5-6 and TRBJ2-4; tentatively, D is TRBD2 (6 bases). Germline V lookup: CDR1 SGHDT, CDR2 YYEEEE. V lost 4 bases to trimming and J lost 2 bases, with 7 bases between them. The CDR3 covers 13 residues. CDR3: CASSRGTKNIQYF. The CDR3 DNA follows: TGTGCCAGCAGCCGGGGGACCAAAAACATTCAGTACTTC.

This clonotype has a handful of counts. This sequence joins TRBV27 and TRBJ1-6; 9 bases are shared with TRBD1. Germline CDR1 is MNHEY and CDR2 is SMNVEV (reference sequence). The V segment lost 5 bases and the J segment 10 bases; nucleotides outside the gene matches: 18. The CDR3 spans 18 residues. The CDR3, as DNA: TGTGCCAGCAGTCCTCGGGTGGACAGGGGACGGGGAGAGTCACCCCTCCACTTT. As protein: CASSPRVDRGRGESPLHF.

This clonotype was counted between two and nine times. The gene calls are TRBV11-2 and TRBJ2-3; 7 bases line up with TRBD2. Germline trimming cut 5 bases from V and 4 bases from J; bases unmatched to any gene: 6. The germline V gene has CDR1 SGHAT and CDR2 FQNNGV. This CDR3 comprises 14 residues. CDR3 DNA: TGTGCCAGCAGCCGACTAGCCCGGTCAGATACGCAGTATTTT. Translating it yields CASSRLARSDTQYF.

This clonotype was seen only a few times. This rearrangement joins TRBV6-1 to TRBJ2-2; TRBD2 might be the D (6 bases). The CDR3 length is 16 residues. Trimming shortened V by 7 bases and J by 5 bases, and 20 bases separated the two germline ends. Per germline, CDR1 MNHNS and CDR2 SASEGT. The CDR3 nucleotides are TGTGCCAGCACCCTACTAGCATCCAAGGGGACCGGGGAGCTGTTTTTT. As protein: CASTLLASKGTGELFF.

Note on this clonotype: This clone may be a read error of a much larger clone one base away. The CDR3 does not end in the conserved phenylalanine or tryptophan, so this is likely a read error. The chain combines TRBV14 with TRBJ2-5, with D perhaps matching TRBD1 or TRBD2 (5 bases each). There are 14 residues in the CDR3. CDR1 SGHDN and CDR2 FVKESK come from the germline V gene. V gave up 0 bases and J gave up 4 bases, with 9 bases separating them. The CDR3 DNA follows: TGTGCCAGCAGCCAAGAGGCTGGGGGAGAGACCCAGTACCTC. Translation: CASSQEAGGETQYL.

This clonotype was detected only a few times. The rearrangement uses TRBV29-1 and TRBJ1-2; D is undetermined. CDR1 and CDR2 (germline): SQVTM, ANQGSEA. The CDR3 consists of 11 residues. In nucleotides, the CDR3 is TGCAGTAGTAAAAGCCCGGAAGGCTACACCTTC. Translating gives CSSKSPEGYTF.

The rearrangement links TRBV7-2 to TRBJ2-1; weak D call: TRBD1 (6 bases). Germline lookup yields CDR1 SGHTA and CDR2 FQGNSA. The CDR3 has 15 amino acids. Between the trimmed V and J ends, which lost 3 bases and 6 bases, there was a span of 15 bases. In DNA, the CDR3 is TGTGCCAGCAGCTTCTGGACAGAAGCGCTCAATGAGCAGTTCTTC. Translation gives CASSFWTEALNEQFF. Drawing the rest from reference TRBV7-2 and TRBJ2-1, the complete variable domain is GAGVSQSPSNKVTEKGKDVELRCDPISGHTALYWYRQSLGQGLEFLIYFQGNSAPDKSGLPSDRFSAERTGGSVSTLTIQRTQQEDSAVYLCASSFWTEALNEQFFGPGTRLTVL.

The chain is built from TRBV3-1 and TRBJ1-2; D gene unclear. Trimming removed 3 bases at V and 5 bases at J, with 7 bases between. CDR3 length: 12 residues. Germline values: CDR1 LGHDT, CDR2 YNNKEL (reference sequence). For the CDR3, the DNA is TGTGCCAGCAGCCAGTCCGAATATGGCTACACCTTC. Amino acids: CASSQSEYGYTF.

The chain carries TRBV15 and TRBJ2-1; no clear D gene. This CDR3 has 15 amino acids. Germline CDR1 LNHNV, CDR2 YYDKDF (reference sequence). The V and J ends lost 1 base and 7 bases respectively, with 14 bases between them. The CDR3 is CATSRVGTDRNEQFF. The CDR3 DNA follows: TGTGCCACCAGCAGAGTGGGAACCGACCGGAATGAGCAGTTCTTC.

The chain combines TRBV18 with TRBJ2-3; D uncertain. This CDR3 has 13 amino acids. Trimming pared 2 bases from V and 2 bases from J, leaving 5 bases between. CDR1 is KGHSH and CDR2 is LQKENI in the germline V gene. The CDR3 protein is CASSPGHTDTQYF. The DNA for the CDR3 is TGTGCCAGCTCACCAGGGCACACAGATACGCAGTATTTT. Together with reference TRBV18 and TRBJ2-3, the CDR3 gives the full variable domain: NAGVMQNPRHLVRRRGQEARLRCSPMKGHSHVYWYRQLPEEGLKFMVYLQKENIIDESGMPKERFSAEFPKEGPSILRIQQVVRGDSAAYFCASSPGHTDTQYFGPGTRLTVL.

In its sample, this clonotype was seen a few times. This rearrangement joins TRBV28 to TRBJ1-2; TRBD1 aligns across 7 bases. This CDR3 has 14 residues. Trimming cost V 6 bases and J 8 bases; bases outside gene matches: 12. Germline loops: CDR1 MDHEN, CDR2 SYDVKM. The CDR3 is CASSVPGGPKGYTF. The CDR3 nucleotides are TGTGCCAGCAGCGTTCCAGGGGGACCTAAAGGCTACACCTTC.

The chain joins TRBV5-1 to TRBJ1-2; D call uncertain. Germline V gene lookup returns CDR1 SGHRS and CDR2 YFSETQ. The CDR3 extends over 16 amino acids. V lost 0 bases and J lost 5, with 17 bases in between. The CDR3 DNA follows: TGCGCCAGCAGCTTGGGGGTCGGAGGCGATGTTTATGGCTACACCTTC. Its translation is CASSLGVGGDVYGYTF.

This clonotype has only a few counts. This chain links TRBV29-1 with TRBJ2-7, with 7 bases fitting TRBD1. Looked up from germline, CDR1 is SQVTM and CDR2 is ANQGSEA. This CDR3 has 13 amino acids. V shed 7 bases and J 3 bases; nucleotides not matched to a gene: 9. This chain's CDR3 is CSAEGQKDYEQYF. As DNA, the CDR3 is TGCAGCGCCGAGGGACAGAAAGACTACGAGCAGTACTTC.

The chain uses TRBV3-1 and TRBJ1-5, with D unclear. This CDR3 spans 14 amino acids. V lost 4 bases and J lost 7, with 14 bases in between. From germline, CDR1 is LGHDT and CDR2 YNNKEL (reference sequence). Here the CDR3 DNA reads TGTGCCAGCAGCCCCGGGGTTTGGAGCCAGCCCCAGCATTTT. It codes for CASSPGVWSQPQHF.

This clonotype was observed a few times. This chain links TRBV4-1 with TRBJ2-5; tentatively, D is TRBD2 (7 bases). The V end lost 1 base, the J end lost 3 bases, and 12 bases lay between the germline ends. This CDR3 is 15 amino acids long. CDR1 is MGHRA and CDR2 is YSYEKL in the germline V gene. The CDR3 sequence: CASSQGGGLKETQYF. The CDR3 nucleotides read TGCGCCAGCAGCCAAGGGGGGGGGCTGAAAGAGACCCAGTACTTC.

CDR3 sequence (DNA): TGTGCCACCTGGACAGTGGGCAATGAGCAGTTCTTC. It encodes CATWTVGNEQFF. The chain combines TRBV10-3 with TRBJ2-5, with D possibly TRBD1 on 6 matching bases. The J call may be in error: the DNA end matches TRBJ2-1 better. This CDR3 region has 12 residues. Germline V gives CDR1 ENHRY, CDR2 SYGVKD.

This clonotype was seen only once. The V call is TRBV5-1, the J call TRBJ2-7; D may be TRBD1 (6 bases). V gave up 0 bases and J gave up 0 bases, with 19 bases separating them. CDR3 length: 18 residues. Germline CDR1 and CDR2: SGHRS and YFSETQ. The CDR3 region is CASSLEPDSGGSSYEQYF. The DNA for the CDR3 is TGCGCCAGCAGCTTGGAACCGGACAGCGGAGGAAGCTCCTACGAGCAGTACTTC.

J is TRBJ1-2 and V is TRBV19; D remains unclear. V lost 3 bases and J lost 4, with 12 bases in between. Germline values: CDR1 LNHDA, CDR2 SQIVND (reference sequence). The CDR3 loop spans 14 amino acids. The CDR3 sequence: CASSMALAGYGYTF. The CDR3 DNA reads as TGTGCCAGTAGTATGGCCCTCGCGGGCTATGGCTACACCTTC.

The sample holds a few counts of this clonotype. CDR3: CASSSNLYAGLEAFF. CDR3 coding DNA: TGTGCCAGCAGCTCGAACCTCTACGCAGGGCTTGAAGCTTTCTTT. This sequence joins TRBV7-9 and TRBJ1-1; D is perhaps TRBD1 (5 bases). The CDR3 totals 15 residues. The germline V gene has CDR1 SEHNR and CDR2 FQNEAQ (reference sequence). The V gene lost 4 bases and the J gene lost 7 bases, with 19 bases spanning the gap.